The 27 T cell receptor beta chains below come from one sample, sequenced in a study of cytomegalovirus exposure and HLA in healthy donors. Data came from immunoSEQ multiplex PCR; TCRdb stores just in-frame clones and leaves some out. The sample includes approximately 82,000 clones, 85% to 95% seen only once; the top ten take approximately 0.73%. The sequencing sample was made of PBMCs. These receptors were taken from a woman aged 18-29 years in good health and CMV-seronegative.

The V gene is TRBV5-4, the J gene TRBJ2-4; the D gene is possibly TRBD2 (6 bases). This CDR3 comprises 15 residues. V gave up 3 bases and J gave up 0 bases, with 10 bases separating them. Germline V gives CDR1 SGHNT, CDR2 YYREEE (reference sequence). The CDR3 region has the DNA TGTGCCAGCAGCTCGGGAGTACCAGCCAAAAACATTCAGTACTTC. This translates into CASSSGVPAKNIQYF.

V and J are TRBV11-2 and TRBJ1-6, with 8 bases that match TRBD1. CDR1 SGHAT and CDR2 FQNNGV come from the germline V gene. V was clipped by 5 bases and J by 5 bases; unmatched bases: 2. This CDR3 is 14 amino acids long. CDR3 nucleotide sequence: TGTGCCAGCAGCAGGACAGGGAATAATTCACCCCTCCACTTT. As protein: CASSRTGNNSPLHF.

The chain has TRBV18 and TRBJ2-7; a possible D gene is TRBD2 (6 bases). V gave up 2 bases and J gave up 2 bases, with 10 bases separating them. CDR3 size: 14 residues. CDR1 is KGHSH and CDR2 is LQKENI in the germline V gene. The CDR3 region is CASSPGGRTYEQYF. DNA for the CDR3: TGTGCCAGCTCACCAGGAGGGAGAACCTACGAGCAGTACTTC.

The chain couples TRBV9 to TRBJ2-5; a weak D match, TRBD1 (6 bases). Germline V lookup: CDR1 SGDLS, CDR2 YYNGEE. V shed 4 bases and J shed 2 bases, with 15 bases lying between them. The CDR3 runs to 15 residues. CDR3 protein: CASSLKPGQQETQYF. The CDR3 bases are TGTGCCAGCAGCCTCAAGCCGGGACAACAAGAGACCCAGTACTTC.

The chain couples TRBV5-1 to TRBJ1-1; D unclear. The CDR3 loop spans 12 amino acids. Trimming removed 5 bases at V and 11 bases at J, with 16 bases between. Per the germline V gene, CDR1 is SGHRS and CDR2 is YFSETQ. The CDR3 protein is CASSRSEGSAFF. The CDR3 coding sequence is TGCGCCAGCAGTCGTTCGGAGGGCTCGGCTTTCTTT.

The J gene is TRBJ1-5, the V gene TRBV28; weak D call: TRBD1 (5 bases). The V gene's germline CDR1 is MDHEN and CDR2 SYDVKM. CDR3 length: 16 residues. Trimming took off 5 bases at V and 7 bases at J, with 21 bases between the two ends. The CDR3 coding sequence is TGTGCCAGCAGTAAAGGAGGGACCCCCTTAGGCCAGCCCCAGCATTTT. Translation gives CASSKGGTPLGQPQHF.

This clone was seen just once. The J gene is TRBJ1-6, the V gene TRBV7-2; D may be TRBD1 (6 bases). CDR3 length equals 16 residues. The V gene's germline CDR1 is SGHTA and CDR2 FQGNSA. Trimming shortened V by 5 bases and J by 2 bases, and 13 bases separated the two germline ends. CDR3 sequence reads: CASSVRDTAYNSPLHF. The CDR3 DNA reads as TGTGCCAGCAGCGTCCGGGACACCGCCTATAATTCACCCCTCCACTTT.

The V call is TRBV4-1, the J call TRBJ1-6; possibly TRBD1 for D (6 bases). The CDR3 loop spans 13 amino acids. V was cut by 4 bases and J by 5 bases, with 6 bases left in between. From germline, CDR1 is MGHRA and CDR2 YSYEKL. CDR3 residues: CASSRTDNSPLHF. DNA for the CDR3: TGCGCCAGCAGCCGGACAGATAATTCACCCCTCCACTTT.

J is TRBJ2-2 and V is TRBV18; D is perhaps TRBD1 (6 bases). Per germline, CDR1 KGHSH and CDR2 LQKENI. This CDR3 is 15 amino acids long. The V and J ends lost 6 bases and 1 base respectively, with 12 bases between them. For the CDR3, the DNA is TGTGCCAGCTCCACGCAGGGGTTGAACACCGGGGAGCTGTTTTTT. Translating gives CASSTQGLNTGELFF.

The chain combines TRBV7-9 with TRBJ2-1; D unresolved. Germline loops: CDR1 SEHNR, CDR2 FQNEAQ (reference sequence). Trimming cost V 5 bases and J 0 bases, with 11 bases left between them. The CDR3 is made up of 15 amino acids. The CDR3, as DNA: TGTGCCAGCAGCCCCCGGGTGAGCTCCTACAATGAGCAGTTCTTC. This gives the protein CASSPRVSSYNEQFF. Complete variable domain (other parts from reference TRBV7-9 and TRBJ2-1): DTGVSQNPRHKITKRGQNVTFRCDPISEHNRLYWYRQTLGQGPEFLTYFQNEAQLEKSRLLSDRFSAERPKGSFSTLEIQRTEQGDSAMYLCASSPRVSSYNEQFFGPGTRLTVL.

The gene calls are TRBV5-4 and TRBJ1-4; possibly TRBD1 for D (5 bases). Germline-derived CDR1 and CDR2 are SGHNT and YYREEE (reference sequence). Trimming left V 4 bases short and J 8 bases short, with 15 bases between. The CDR3 is 14 residues long. CDR3 in amino acids: CASSQTGGNEKLFF. CDR3 bases: TGTGCCAGCAGCCAGACGGGGGGTAACGAAAAACTGTTTTTT.

The chain links TRBV4-1 to TRBJ1-2, with a possible D match to TRBD1 (5 bases). Trimming removed 1 base at V and 4 bases at J, with 25 bases between. The CDR3 extends over 19 amino acids. In germline, CDR1 is MGHRA, CDR2 YSYEKL. CDR3 coding DNA: TGCGCCAGCAGCCAAGGATTAGGGGCCTTACTAAAGCGCCTCTATGGCTACACCTTC. This codes for CASSQGLGALLKRLYGYTF.

The chain couples TRBV5-1 to TRBJ2-2; 8 nucleotides agree with TRBD2. Germline V gives CDR1 SGHRS, CDR2 YFSETQ. This CDR3 contains 15 residues. The V and J ends lost 4 bases and 2 bases, in that order; junction bases with no gene match: 4. CDR3 loop: CASSIAGPNTGELFF. The CDR3, as DNA: TGCGCCAGCAGCATAGCGGGACCAAACACCGGGGAGCTGTTTTTT.

This clone was picked up one time. V usage is TRBV28 and J usage is TRBJ2-7; D is perhaps TRBD1 (5 bases). V lost 2 bases and J lost 4, with 30 bases in between. The CDR3 totals 20 residues. Germline V CDR1 and CDR2: MDHEN, SYDVKM. The DNA of the CDR3 is TGTGCCAGCAGTTTAATGGTGGACATGTCCGGCATATTGGGGCTATACGAGCAGTACTTC. This encodes CASSLMVDMSGILGLYEQYF.

Here the CDR3 reads CASSTPPASGLPTGELFF. CDR3 in DNA: TGTGCCAGCAGCACTCCCCCGGCTAGCGGGCTACCTACCGGGGAGCTGTTTTTT. The V call is TRBV11-3, the J call TRBJ2-2, with 8 bases lining up with TRBD2. Germline trimming cut 5 bases from V and 5 bases from J; bases unmatched to any gene: 16. Germline V gives CDR1 SGHNT, CDR2 YENEEA. The CDR3 spans 18 residues.

V gene TRBV19 combines with J gene TRBJ2-7, with D possibly TRBD2 on 6 matching bases. The V gene's germline CDR1 is LNHDA and CDR2 SQIVND (reference sequence). Deletions cut 3 bases from V and 4 bases from J, with 13 bases between. The CDR3 covers 14 residues. CDR3 sequence reads: CASSIAGREYEQYF. The CDR3 coding sequence is TGTGCCAGTAGTATTGCCGGGAGAGAATACGAGCAGTACTTC. Combining the CDR3 with reference TRBV19 and TRBJ2-7 gives the whole variable domain DGGITQSPKYLFRKEGQNVTLSCEQNLNHDAMYWYRQDPGQGLRLIYYSQIVNDFQKGDIAEGYSVSREKKESFPLTVTSAQKNPTAFYLCASSIAGREYEQYFGPGTRLTVT.

This clone was detected only a few times. The chain is built from TRBV15 and TRBJ1-2; tentatively, D is TRBD1 (6 bases). This CDR3 comprises 13 residues. Between the trimmed V and J ends, which lost 4 bases and 8 bases, there was a span of 14 bases. The V gene's germline CDR1 is LNHNV and CDR2 YYDKDF (reference sequence). Written as DNA, the CDR3 is TGTGCCACCAGCACCCTCCGACAGGACGGCTACACCTTC. As protein: CATSTLRQDGYTF. Full variable domain (outside the CDR3, taken from reference TRBV15 and TRBJ1-2): DAMVIQNPRYQVTQFGKPVTLSCSQTLNHNVMYWYQQKSSQAPKLLFHYYDKDFNNEADTPDNFQSRRPNTSFCFLDIRSPGLGDTAMYLCATSTLRQDGYTFGSGTRLTVV.

The chain carries TRBV6-5 and TRBJ1-1, with 7 bases aligning to TRBD1. The trim removed 11 bases at V and 1 base at J, leaving 7 bases unmatched. The CDR3 runs to 13 residues. The V gene's germline CDR1 is MNHEY and CDR2 SVGAGI. The CDR3 sequence is CASRGLQNTEAFF. The CDR3 coding sequence is TGTGCCTCAAGGGGGCTTCAGAACACTGAAGCTTTCTTT.

V gene TRBV7-2 combines with J gene TRBJ2-2, with 9 nucleotides matching TRBD2. The V segment lost 4 bases and the J segment 4 bases; nucleotides outside the gene matches: 7. The CDR3 covers 16 residues. CDR1 and CDR2 (germline): SGHTA, FQGNSA. CDR3 amino acids: CASSWRAGGGTGELFF. CDR3 bases: TGTGCCAGCAGCTGGAGAGCGGGGGGAGGCACCGGGGAGCTGTTTTTT. Full variable domain (remainder filled in from reference TRBV7-2 and TRBJ2-2): GAGVSQSPSNKVTEKGKDVELRCDPISGHTALYWYRQSLGQGLEFLIYFQGNSAPDKSGLPSDRFSAERTGGSVSTLTIQRTQQEDSAVYLCASSWRAGGGTGELFFGEGSRLTVL.

The V call is TRBV5-6, the J call TRBJ2-3; D gene uncertain. CDR1 is SGHDT, CDR2 YYEEEE, per germline. CDR3 length: 13 amino acids. Trimming took off 2 bases at V and 1 base at J, with 5 bases between the two ends. The CDR3 protein is CASSFHRTDTQYF. CDR3 sequence (DNA): TGTGCCAGCAGCTTCCATCGCACAGATACGCAGTATTTT.

V gene TRBV6-5 combines with J gene TRBJ2-7, with 7 nucleotides matching TRBD1. The germline V gene has CDR1 MNHEY and CDR2 SVGAGI. This CDR3 contains 12 residues. Trimming cost V 7 bases and J 5 bases; bases outside gene matches: 5. CDR3 sequence reads: CASTQDRNEQYF. CDR3 DNA sequence: TGTGCCAGCACACAGGACAGGAACGAGCAGTACTTC.

The chain's CDR3 is CASSLTIPGSNEQFF. CDR3 coding DNA: TGTGCCAGCAGCTTAACAATCCCTGGGAGCAATGAGCAGTTCTTC. The J gene is TRBJ2-1, the V gene TRBV28; weak D call: TRBD2 (5 bases). This CDR3 has 15 amino acids. The germline V gene encodes CDR1 MDHEN and CDR2 SYDVKM. V was cut by 6 bases and J by 6 bases, with 18 bases left in between.

J is TRBJ2-4 and V is TRBV15; 8 bases agree with TRBD2. Germline V lookup: CDR1 LNHNV, CDR2 YYDKDF (reference sequence). The V and J ends lost 8 bases and 7 bases, in that order; junction bases with no gene match: 10. The CDR3 totals 14 residues. The CDR3 sequence: CATYSGTGDNIQYF. CDR3 DNA sequence: TGTGCCACCTATAGCGGGACGGGGGATAACATTCAGTACTTC.

This chain links TRBV2 with TRBJ2-3; D is undetermined. The V and J ends lost 7 bases and 5 bases respectively, with 7 bases between them. CDR3 length: 11 residues. Per the germline V gene, CDR1 is SNHLY and CDR2 is FYNNEI. The CDR3 region is CASNPGDTQYF. CDR3 DNA: TGTGCCAGCAACCCAGGAGATACGCAGTATTTT.

This clone was seen just once. The CDR3 DNA sequence: TGCGCCAGCAGCTTGGCCGGTAATCAGGGTGCCTTCGAGCAGTACTTC. It codes for CASSLAGNQGAFEQYF. The chain has TRBV5-1 and TRBJ2-7; a possible D gene is TRBD1 (5 bases). Looked up from germline, CDR1 is SGHRS and CDR2 is YFSETQ. The CDR3 loop spans 16 amino acids. Trimming removed 0 bases from V and 6 bases from J, with 19 bases in between.

This sequence joins TRBV19 and TRBJ1-2, with D possibly being TRBD1 (6 bases). Germline V gene sequence: CDR1 LNHDA, CDR2 SQIVND (reference sequence). Trimming pared 3 bases from V and 4 bases from J, leaving 9 bases between. The CDR3 runs 13 residues. Here the CDR3 DNA reads TGTGCCAGTAGTATGGGACACCCCTATGGCTACACCTTC. It codes for CASSMGHPYGYTF.

This clone was seen a few times. The rearrangement joins TRBV7-9 to TRBJ2-7, with 9 bases that match TRBD2. The germline gives CDR1 SEHNR, CDR2 FQNEAQ (reference sequence). The CDR3 is 15 amino acids. The J segment lost 3 bases and the V segment lost 1 base, leaving 4 bases of the junction unmatched. The CDR3, as DNA: TGTGCCAGCAGCTTAGTTGTAGCGGGAGACTACGAGCAGTACTTC. Protein sequence: CASSLVVAGDYEQYF. Full variable domain (rest looked up from reference TRBV7-9 and TRBJ2-7): DTGVSQNPRHKITKRGQNVTFRCDPISEHNRLYWYRQTLGQGPEFLTYFQNEAQLEKSRLLSDRFSAERPKGSFSTLEIQRTEQGDSAMYLCASSLVVAGDYEQYFGPGTRLTVT.